This TCR beta chain derives from a study of coeliac disease. Study outcomes and limitations: Published gliadin-specific TRB sequences appeared in about 50% of the 18 coeliac samples, 1 of 6 controls.

As regards this clone: Its antigen remains unidentified.

Some clones are missing from TCRdb's copy, which holds only in-frame ones; the method was immunoSEQ multiplex PCR. This sample has around 5,000 clones, with less than 80% found just once. This clonotype originated in a woman aged 40 to 55. Sequencing was done on a sample of lymphocytes from the gut lamina propria.

CDR3 in DNA: TGTGCCAGCAGTGTGCGGGGGGGCTCTGGGGCCAACGTCCTGACTTTC. Its translation is CASSVRGGSGANVLTF. The rearrangement links TRBV2 to TRBJ2-6, with TRBD2 identical over 9 bases. Germline V gene lookup returns CDR1 SNHLY and CDR2 FYNNEI. This CDR3 is 16 amino acids long. V trimming: 4 bases; J trimming: 0 bases; junction bases outside the gene matches: 1.